Included here is one TCR beta chain sequence, with context. The CDR3 consists of 15 residues. CDR1 and CDR2 (germline): SGHVS, FQNEAQ. V was pared by 5 bases and J by 3 bases, with 17 bases between. The sample comes from a study of blood T cell repertoires in COVID-19. In the study overall: PBMCs, B-cell-depleted T cells, or T cells were the source of the cDNA or gDNA that made up the material.

In the authors' workflow: Amplification of reference gene primers provided the estimated nucleated cell counts. Generated by immunoSEQ multiplex PCR, the TCRdb table keeps only in-frame clones and is missing some. That table furnishes V, J and clone size, whereas the DNA furnished D and trimming. The table shows 120,000 or so clones, with around four fifths occurring only once. Specimen: peripheral blood. The chain employs TRBV7-8 and TRBJ2-7; TRBD2 might be the D (6 bases). The sequence derives from a man in his 60s with acute or convalescent COVID-19. The CDR3 DNA reads as TGTGCCAGCAGCCCCCGAACCGGGAGAGTCTACGAGCAGTACTTC. Protein product: CASSPRTGRVYEQYF. The full variable domain, rest sourced from reference TRBV7-8 and TRBJ2-7, is GAGVSQSPRYKVAKRGQDVALRCDPISGHVSLFWYQQALGQGPEFLTYFQNEAQLDKSGLPSDRFFAERPEGSVSTLKIQRTQQEDSAVYLCASSPRTGRVYEQYFGPGTRLTVT.